This TCR beta chain is from a study of shared T cell receptors in the human thymus. Profiling relied on immunoSEQ multiplex PCR, and the TCRdb table lists in-frame clones only, not all of them. This sample yields 540,000 or so clones, of which 70% to 80% are seen a single time; about 0.013% belongs to the top ten. Germline lookup yields CDR1 SNHLY and CDR2 FYNNEI. The CDR3 has 15 residues. The trim removed 3 bases at V and 2 bases at J, leaving 7 bases unmatched. The same specimen was also included in a second study, on human thymus T cells.

This sequence originates from a boy younger than two with a congenital heart defect. Sequencing input: thymocytes. The chain carries TRBV2 and TRBJ2-7; 7 nucleotides line up with TRBD2. The CDR3 sequence: CASSDGGELAYEQYF. The DNA of the CDR3 is TGTGCCAGCAGTGATGGGGGGGAGCTAGCCTACGAGCAGTACTTC.